The sequence of this T cell receptor beta chain was determined in a study of graft-versus-host responses after intestinal transplantation. About the study: Recipients uniformly received anti-thymocyte globulin induction, followed by tacrolimus and steroids for 3 to 4 years.

Study-level results: Recipient marrow contained GvH clones, some of which appeared first in ileum or blood.

The CDR3 covers 15 residues. V lost 5 bases to trimming and J lost 8 bases; unmatched junction nucleotides: 11. Germline lookup yields CDR1 SEHNR and CDR2 FQNEAQ (reference sequence). Profiled with immunoSEQ multiplex PCR; TCRdb holds only in-frame clones, not every one. The table includes approximately 120,000 clones, about 92% detected once. A note on this clone: Its antigen is not identified.

The chain joins TRBV7-9 to TRBJ1-4, with 7 bases fitting TRBD1. This receptor was identified in a human donor who received an intestinal transplant. The sequencing used unstimulated CD4+ T cells sorted from spleen or lymph node cells, collected before intestinal transplant. The CDR3 DNA follows: TGTGCCAGCAGCACACAGGGGAGTAAGGGCGAAAAACTGTTTTTT. It encodes CASSTQGSKGEKLFF.